The source of this T cell receptor beta chain is a study of T-cell memory formation after mild COVID-19. About the study: The study found TCR clusters largely donor specific. General observations from the study: Clones that contracted clustered mainly in CM and EM if CD4+ and in EMRA if CD8+.

5'RACE with constant-segment primers built TCRalpha and TCRbeta cDNA libraries with UMIs. One entry per CDR3 protein, called by TCRdb with MiXCR from the 5' RACE reads. Seen here are about 200,000 distinct CDR3 sequences, 7.5% to 10% observed once, and the top ten hold 3% to 4%. Germline V lookup: CDR1 SGHAT, CDR2 FQNNGV. V lost 5 bases and J lost 6, with 11 bases in between. The CDR3 totals 12 residues. This clonotype was counted many times. Its target is unknown. The source material was PBMCs or a T cell subset sorted from them (not recorded which). This rearrangement joins TRBV11-2 to TRBJ2-7; tentative D call: TRBD1 (6 bases). The clonotype comes from a man aged 18 to 29 who had mild COVID-19 (a few samples of this study predate the infection). Cell type and time point are not known. CDR3 DNA: TGTGCCAGCAGCCCGGACAGTCTCGAGCAGTACGTC. This codes for CASSPDSLEQYV.